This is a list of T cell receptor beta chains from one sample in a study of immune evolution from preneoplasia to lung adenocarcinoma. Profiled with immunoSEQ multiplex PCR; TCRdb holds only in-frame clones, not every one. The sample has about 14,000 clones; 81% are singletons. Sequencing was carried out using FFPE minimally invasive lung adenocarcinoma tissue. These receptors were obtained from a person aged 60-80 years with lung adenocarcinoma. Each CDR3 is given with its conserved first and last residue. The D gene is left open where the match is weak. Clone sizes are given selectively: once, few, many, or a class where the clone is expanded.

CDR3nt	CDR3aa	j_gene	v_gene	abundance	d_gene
TGTGCCAGCAGCTCCCGAACCAGAGCGGGAGTATCTGGGGAGCAGTACTTC	CASSSRTRAGVSGEQYF	TRBJ2-7	TRBV7-9	NA	TRBD2
TGTGCCAGCTCTCTATCGAACACCGGGGAGCTGTTTTTT	CASSLSNTGELFF	TRBJ2-2	TRBV6-6	NA	NA
TGTGCCAGCAGCTTTGGCGCCGCCGGGGAGCTGTTTTTT	CASSFGAAGELFF	TRBJ2-2	TRBV7-9	NA	NA
TGTGCCTGGAGTGACACCCATCAGCCCCAGCATTTT	CAWSDTHQPQHF	TRBJ1-5	TRBV30	NA	NA
TGCGCCAGCAGTACTGGGACAGGGAACTACGAGCAGTACTTC	CASSTGTGNYEQYF	TRBJ2-7	TRBV5-1	once	TRBD1
TGTGCCAGCAGCCAACTGGGGTCGAACCGCTACACCTTC	CASSQLGSNRYTF	TRBJ1-2	TRBV14	NA	NA
TGTGCCAGCAGTTCTGGGGTAGTTAGGGCCTACGAGCAGTACTTC	CASSSGVVRAYEQYF	TRBJ2-7	TRBV6-6	NA	NA
TGCGCCAGCAGGGTCCAGGGGGCCCTTAGCACAGATACGCAGTATTTT	CASRVQGALSTDTQYF	TRBJ2-3	TRBV5-1	NA	TRBD1
TGTGCCAGCAGCCGGGCAGGGGTAGTCATCAACGAGCAGTACTTC	CASSRAGVVINEQYF	TRBJ2-7	TRBV27	NA	NA
TGTGCCAGTAGTATCTTGGGGTACGAGCAGTACTTC	CASSILGYEQYF	TRBJ2-7	TRBV19	NA	NA
TGTGCCAGTAGTACACAGAATAGCAATCAGCCCCAGCATTTT	CASSTQNSNQPQHF	TRBJ1-5	TRBV19	NA	NA
TGTGCCAGCAGCCAAAAAGGACAGGGGGCTTTCGGAAACACCATATATTTT	CASSQKGQGAFGNTIYF	TRBJ1-3	TRBV14	once	TRBD1
TGTGCCAGCAGCTTGGGGGCAGATACGCAGTATTTT	CASSLGADTQYF	TRBJ2-3	TRBV5-4	once	NA
TGCAGCGTTCCTGACAGTTCAGATACGCAGTATTTT	CSVPDSSDTQYF	TRBJ2-3	TRBV29-1	NA	NA
TGTGCTAGTGGCCCCCCTAACACCGGGGAGCTGTTTTTT	CASGPPNTGELFF	TRBJ2-2	TRBV12-5	NA	NA
TGTGCCAGCACCCTAGAGTGGACGGACAAATCCTACGAGCAGTACTTC	CASTLEWTDKSYEQYF	TRBJ2-7	TRBV11-2	NA	NA
TGTGCCAGCTCACGAACAGGGGGCCAGGACACTGAAGCTTTCTTT	CASSRTGGQDTEAFF	TRBJ1-1	TRBV18	NA	TRBD1
TGTGCCTGGAGCTGGGGGAGGAGGGACTATGGCTACACCTTC	CAWSWGRRDYGYTF	TRBJ1-2	TRBV30	NA	NA
TGTGCCAGCTCACCACAATGGAACACTGAAGCTTTCTTT	CASSPQWNTEAFF	TRBJ1-1	TRBV18	NA	NA
TGTGCCAGCAGTCAAACAGGGGGCGGAAACACCATATATTTT	CASSQTGGGNTIYF	TRBJ1-3	TRBV25-1	few	TRBD1
TGTGCCAGCAGTCAGGGACTAGCGGGCTCCTACGAGCAGTACTTC	CASSQGLAGSYEQYF	TRBJ2-7	TRBV27	NA	TRBD2
TGTGCCAGCAGCTTAAAGGGGGGATTGAACACTGAAGCTTTCTTT	CASSLKGGLNTEAFF	TRBJ1-1	TRBV7-9	NA	NA
TGTGCCAGCAGTGCAAGCCCCTTCACCGGGGAGCTGTTTTTT	CASSASPFTGELFF	TRBJ2-2	TRBV6-1	once	NA
TGTGCCAGCAGCTTCTTACAGGGGGCGAGCACAGATACGCAGTATTTT	CASSFLQGASTDTQYF	TRBJ2-3	TRBV7-9	medium-sized	TRBD1
TGTGCCAGCAGCCTCAACTATGGCTACACCTTC	CASSLNYGYTF	TRBJ1-2	TRBV28	NA	NA
TGTGCCTGGAGTGACCTAGAGTGGCGGACAGACACGGGAGAAAAACTGTTTTTT	CAWSDLEWRTDTGEKLFF	TRBJ1-4	TRBV30	NA	NA
TGCGCCAGCAGCTTAGGACAGACCAATGAGCAGTTCTTC	CASSLGQTNEQFF	TRBJ2-1	TRBV5-1	NA	NA
TGTGCCAGCAGATGGGCCCGGGACAGCCCCTACGAGCAGTACTTC	CASRWARDSPYEQYF	TRBJ2-7	TRBV28	NA	TRBD1
TGCGCCAGCAGCTTGGAGCTAGCGGGGGTAAACGGGGAGCTGTTTTTT	CASSLELAGVNGELFF	TRBJ2-2	TRBV5-1	NA	TRBD2
TGTGCCATCAGTGCGAATGGGGGGGGTGAAAAACTGTTTTTT	CAISANGGGEKLFF	TRBJ1-4	TRBV10-3	NA	NA
TGTGCCAGCACCCCCCGGGCAGGGGACCCCAATCAGCCCCAGCATTTT	CASTPRAGDPNQPQHF	TRBJ1-5	TRBV28	NA	NA
TGTGCCAGCAGGACAGGGGGACAGCACACCGGGGAGCTGTTTTTT	CASRTGGQHTGELFF	TRBJ2-2	TRBV6-6	once	TRBD1
TGTGCCAGCAGCTTAGAACCTCGGCAGTGGGGGGAGACCCAGTACTTC	CASSLEPRQWGETQYF	TRBJ2-5	TRBV11-3	NA	NA
TGTGCCAGCAGGCGAAGGGGAGTCTACAATGAGCAGTTCTTC	CASRRRGVYNEQFF	TRBJ2-1	TRBV2	NA	NA
TGTGCCAGCAGAAATTCCGGGACACCCTACAATGAGCAGTTCTTC	CASRNSGTPYNEQFF	TRBJ2-1	TRBV28	NA	NA
TGTGCCAGCAGGACCCCGGGTGAGGTAAACACTGAAGCTTTCTTT	CASRTPGEVNTEAFF	TRBJ1-1	TRBV6-6	once	NA
TGTGCCAGCAGCTTTCTCAGTAACTATGGCTACACCTTC	CASSFLSNYGYTF	TRBJ1-2	TRBV7-9	NA	NA
TGTGCCAGCAGCTTAGGCGAGGGTCCGGGCAATCAGCCCCAGCATTTT	CASSLGEGPGNQPQHF	TRBJ1-5	TRBV7-9	NA	NA
TGTGCCAGTAGTAGCATAGCGGCAGGGGGAACCTATGGCTACACCTTC	CASSSIAAGGTYGYTF	TRBJ1-2	TRBV19	once	TRBD1
TGTGCCAGCAGGGGCTTTCGGAGCAATCAGCCCCAGCATTTT	CASRGFRSNQPQHF	TRBJ1-5	TRBV2	NA	NA
TGTGCCAGCAGCAAAGTCCCGGGACAGCAAACTAGCACAGATACGCAGTATTTT	CASSKVPGQQTSTDTQYF	TRBJ2-3	TRBV21-1	NA	NA
TGTGCCTGGGTTAACAGCCGCTCTGGAAACACCATATATTTT	CAWVNSRSGNTIYF	TRBJ1-3	TRBV30	NA	NA
TGTGCCAGCAGCGCTGGGACTTTGGGCGGAAACACCATATATTTT	CASSAGTLGGNTIYF	TRBJ1-3	TRBV9	NA	NA
TGTGCCAGCAGGACAGGGGGTCAATGGAGAGGGGGCTACACCTTC	CASRTGGQWRGGYTF	TRBJ1-2	TRBV19	NA	TRBD1
TGTGCCAGCAGTCCCGTTAACATAGGGGGTGGCACTGAAGCTTTCTTT	CASSPVNIGGGTEAFF	TRBJ1-1	TRBV2	NA	NA
TGTGCCAGCAGTTTGTTGCCGAGGACAGATACGCAGTATTTT	CASSLLPRTDTQYF	TRBJ2-3	TRBV28	NA	NA
TGTGCCAGCAGTCCCCAGGGTATGGGGAATCAGCCCCAGCATTTT	CASSPQGMGNQPQHF	TRBJ1-5	TRBV27	NA	NA
TGTGCCAGTAGTCGACTACAGGATCTCCAGCATTTT	CASSRLQDLQHF	TRBJ1-5	TRBV19	NA	NA
TGTGCCAGCAGTGAAGGGAACGAGCAGTACTTC	CASSEGNEQYF	TRBJ2-7	TRBV6-5	NA	NA
TGCGCCAGCGGCGACAGGGGTGGTCAGCCCCAGCATTTT	CASGDRGGQPQHF	TRBJ1-5	TRBV10-1	NA	TRBD1